These 10 T cell receptor beta chains were all obtained from the same sample, sequenced in a study of T cell repertoires in cytomegalovirus infection. Each CDR3 protein is one row after TCRdb ran MiXCR on the reads. The sample holds 250,000 or so distinct CDR3 sequences, 8% to 9.5% seen once. The sample comprised PBMCs. These receptors were collected from a human donor in good health (CMV status not recorded). Some clones in this sample may be carry-over from other donors' samples.

This clonotype was seen repeatedly, ten times or more. The V gene is TRBV7-2, the J gene TRBJ1-2; the match to TRBD1 covers 7 bases. The V segment lost 1 base and the J segment 8 bases; nucleotides outside the gene matches: 4. CDR3 length: 13 amino acids. Germline lookup yields CDR1 SGHTA and CDR2 FQGNSA. CDR3 residues: CASSLGQGGGYTF. CDR3 DNA: TGTGCCAGCAGCTTAGGACAGGGAGGAGGCTACACCTTC.

This clonotype was counted many times. The chain has TRBV7-3 and TRBJ2-1, with TRBD1 matching 10 bases. CDR1 is SGHTA, CDR2 FQGTGA, per germline. CDR3 length: 16 amino acids. V gave up 1 base and J gave up 8 bases; unmatched junction bases: 8. The CDR3 loop reads CASSLKGDRGSDEQFF. The DNA for the CDR3 is TGTGCCAGCAGCTTAAAAGGGGACAGGGGTAGCGATGAGCAGTTCTTC.

The DNA of the CDR3 is TGTGCCAGCAGTTACTCAGGTGTAGGCCAAGAGACCCAGTACTTC. Protein sequence: CASSYSGVGQETQYF. This chain joins TRBV6-5 and TRBJ2-5; D unclear. Trimming pared 0 bases from V and 1 base from J, leaving 9 bases between. Germline CDR1 reads MNHEY; CDR2 reads SVGAGI. The CDR3 extends over 15 amino acids.

About this clonotype itself: A read error may explain this, as a much larger clone is one base away. This rearrangement joins TRBV27 to TRBJ2-7; 8 nucleotides align to TRBD1. The CDR3 length is 15 residues. Germline CDR1 MNHEY, CDR2 SMNVEV (reference sequence). CDR3 bases: TGTGCCAGCAGTTTATTTGGGACAGGCCCCTACGACCAGTACTTC. This sequence encodes CASSLFGTGPYDQYF.

The sample holds a few counts of this clonotype. The gene calls are TRBV6-2 or TRBV6-3 and TRBJ1-1, with 10 nucleotides matching TRBD1. CDR3 size: 15 residues. Germline V gene sequence: CDR1 MNHEY, CDR2 SVGEGT. With V trimmed by 7 bases and J by 0 bases, 5 bases remained unmatched. The CDR3 is CASTTGGLVNTEAFF. The CDR3 nucleotides read TGTGCCAGCACGACAGGGGGCTTGGTGAACACTGAAGCTTTCTTT.

Many counts were recorded for this clonotype. The chain has TRBV4-3 and TRBJ1-5; D call uncertain. Trimming cost V 0 bases and J 7 bases, with 13 bases left between them. The germline CDR1 and CDR2 sequences are LGHNA and YSLEER. The CDR3 runs to 15 residues. The CDR3 is CASSQELGLGQPQHF. The CDR3 nucleotides read TGCGCCAGCAGCCAAGAGTTGGGTTTAGGACAGCCCCAGCATTTT.

CDR3 coding DNA: TGTGCCACAACGCCGGTCGGGGGGTACGAGCAGTACTTC. It encodes CATTPVGGYEQYF. V and J are TRBV6-1 and TRBJ2-7; 7 bases align to TRBD2. This CDR3 has 13 residues. V was clipped by 10 bases and J by 4 bases; unmatched bases: 10. CDR1 and CDR2 (germline): MNHNS, SASEGT.

This clonotype was seen many times. This rearrangement joins TRBV20-1 to TRBJ1-1, with 11 bases aligning to TRBD1. Losses at the gene ends were 2 bases for V and 4 bases for J; bases not matched to a gene: 9. Germline V gives CDR1 DFQATT, CDR2 SNEGSKA (reference sequence). The CDR3 is 16 amino acids. The CDR3 region is CSARSIPGQGVTEAFF. CDR3 in DNA: TGCAGTGCTAGATCAATTCCGGGACAGGGGGTCACTGAAGCTTTCTTT.

This clonotype has only a few counts. The rearrangement joins TRBV29-1 to TRBJ2-4; 10 bases agree with TRBD2. The germline V gene encodes CDR1 SQVTM and CDR2 ANQGSEA. CDR3 length: 17 residues. The junction had 15 bases not matched to a gene; V was cut back by 4 bases and J by 6 bases. CDR3 protein: CSVGKRLAGSRVNIQYF. The CDR3 DNA reads as TGCAGCGTTGGAAAGAGACTAGCGGGCTCAAGGGTAAACATTCAGTACTTC.

This clonotype was found many times. This sequence joins TRBV7-2 and TRBJ1-1, with a weak D call TRBD1 (6 bases). CDR1 is SGHTA, CDR2 FQGNSA, per germline. The CDR3 is made up of 16 amino acids. Trimming left V 6 bases short and J 4 bases short, with 21 bases between. In DNA form, the CDR3 reads TGTGCCAGCAGTTACACGGGGGGGGCGTATAGCACTGAAGCTTTCTTT. Protein sequence: CASSYTGGAYSTEAFF. Using reference TRBV7-2 and TRBJ1-1 for the parts outside the CDR3, the full variable domain is GAGVSQSPSNKVTEKGKDVELRCDPISGHTALYWYRQSLGQGLEFLIYFQGNSAPDKSGLPSDRFSAERTGGSVSTLTIQRTQQEDSAVYLCASSYTGGAYSTEAFFGQGTRLTVV.